The entry below gives a single T cell receptor beta chain sequence along with its context. The antigen is not known. CDR3 length equals 14 residues. CDR1 is SGHKS and CDR2 is YYEKEE in the germline V gene (reference sequence). Trimming cost V 4 bases and J 2 bases, with 10 bases left between them. This sample is drawn from a study of T cell responses to AZD1222 COVID-19 vaccine. Study conclusions and caveats: AZD1222 recipients seropositive at baseline numbered only five to seven.

Produced via immunoSEQ multiplex PCR; TCRdb's table is partial and in-frame only. The profile shows approximately 140,000 clones, around 90% of them singletons. The receptor's source is an adult who received the AZD1222 COVID-19 vaccine. The material was peripheral blood, obtained 28 days after the second AZD1222 dose. The chain has TRBV5-5 and TRBJ1-3, with D maybe TRBD1 (5 bases). CDR3 loop: CASSQGNPGNTIYF. CDR3 in DNA: TGTGCCAGCAGCCAGGGAAACCCTGGAAACACCATATATTTT.